This T cell receptor beta chain emerged from a study of T cell changes during pregnancy in multiple sclerosis. Using immunoSEQ multiplex PCR, the repertoire was profiled, and TCRdb retains in-frame clones only, with some absent. The data hold about 27,000 clones, with 88% observed a single time. The CDR3 is 15 amino acids. The germline V gene encodes CDR1 SGHKS and CDR2 YYEKEE (reference sequence). The V and J ends lost 4 bases and 4 bases, in that order; junction bases with no gene match: 4. The sequencing here drew on CD8+ T cells from peripheral blood mononuclear cells, taken in the second trimester of pregnancy. This chain links TRBV5-5 with TRBJ2-7, with 14 nucleotides matching TRBD2. The sequence derives from a female donor with multiple sclerosis, enrolled in a pregnancy study. The CDR3 nucleotides are TGTGCCAGCAGCCAGGGACTAGCGGGGGTATACGAGCAGTACTTC. It translates to CASSQGLAGVYEQYF.